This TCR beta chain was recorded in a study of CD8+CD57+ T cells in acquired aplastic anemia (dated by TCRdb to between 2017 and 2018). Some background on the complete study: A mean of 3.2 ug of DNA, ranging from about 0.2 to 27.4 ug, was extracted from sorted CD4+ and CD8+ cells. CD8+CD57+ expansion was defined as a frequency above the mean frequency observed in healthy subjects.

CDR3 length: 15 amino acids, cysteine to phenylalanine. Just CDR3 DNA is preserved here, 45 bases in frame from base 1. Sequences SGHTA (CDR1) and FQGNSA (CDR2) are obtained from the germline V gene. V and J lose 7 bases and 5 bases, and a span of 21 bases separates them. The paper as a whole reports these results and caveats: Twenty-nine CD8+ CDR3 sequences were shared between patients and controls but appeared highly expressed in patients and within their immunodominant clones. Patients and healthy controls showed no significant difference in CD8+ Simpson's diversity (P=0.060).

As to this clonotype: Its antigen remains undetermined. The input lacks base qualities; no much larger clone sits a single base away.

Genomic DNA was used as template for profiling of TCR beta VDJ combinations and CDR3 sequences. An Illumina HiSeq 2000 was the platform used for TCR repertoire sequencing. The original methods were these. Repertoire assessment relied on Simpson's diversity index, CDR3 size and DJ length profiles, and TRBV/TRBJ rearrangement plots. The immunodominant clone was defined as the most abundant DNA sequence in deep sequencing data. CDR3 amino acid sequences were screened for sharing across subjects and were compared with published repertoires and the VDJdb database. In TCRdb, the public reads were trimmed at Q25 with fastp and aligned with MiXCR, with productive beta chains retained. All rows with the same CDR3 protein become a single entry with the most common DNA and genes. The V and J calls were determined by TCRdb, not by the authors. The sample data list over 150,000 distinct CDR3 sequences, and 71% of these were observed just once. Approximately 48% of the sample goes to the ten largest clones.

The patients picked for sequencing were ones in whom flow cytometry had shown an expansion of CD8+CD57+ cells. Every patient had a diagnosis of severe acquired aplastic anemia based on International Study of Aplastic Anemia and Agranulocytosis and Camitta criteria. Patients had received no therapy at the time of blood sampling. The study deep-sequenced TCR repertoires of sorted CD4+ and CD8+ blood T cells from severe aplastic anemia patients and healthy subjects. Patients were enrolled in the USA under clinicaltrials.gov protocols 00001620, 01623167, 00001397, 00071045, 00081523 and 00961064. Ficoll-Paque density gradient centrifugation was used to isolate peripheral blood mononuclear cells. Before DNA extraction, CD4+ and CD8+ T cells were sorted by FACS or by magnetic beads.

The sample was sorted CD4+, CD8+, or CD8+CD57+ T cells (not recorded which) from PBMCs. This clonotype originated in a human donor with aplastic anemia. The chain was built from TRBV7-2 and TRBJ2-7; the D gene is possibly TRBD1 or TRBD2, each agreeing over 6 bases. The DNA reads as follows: TGTGCCAGCAACCCAAGGTCGGGGGCGTTCCACGAGCAGTACTTC. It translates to CASNPRSGAFHEQYF.